The 29 T cell receptor beta chains below all came from one sample that was sequenced in a study of OX40 agonist ivuxolimab in advanced cancers. Some clones are missing from TCRdb's copy, which holds only in-frame ones; the method was immunoSEQ multiplex PCR. The table shows tens of thousands of clones, with 85% to 90% occurring only once. The starting material was CD4+ or CD8+ T cells sorted from blood, obtained in a trial of the OX40 agonist ivuxolimab. The receptors were sampled from an adult with an advanced solid tumor such as melanoma, head and neck, liver or kidney cancer.

The rearrangement uses TRBV6-6 and TRBJ1-2, with unresolved D. V lost 0 bases and J 4 bases, leaving 12 bases between the germline ends. The CDR3 has 15 amino acids. Germline loops: CDR1 MNHNY, CDR2 SVGAGI (reference sequence). CDR3 in amino acids: CASSYSIGGSYGYTF. Here the CDR3 DNA reads TGTGCCAGCAGTTACTCGATAGGTGGGAGCTATGGCTACACCTTC.

The chain is built from TRBV19 and TRBJ2-7; 9 nucleotides agree with TRBD2. The V gene's germline CDR1 is LNHDA and CDR2 SQIVND (reference sequence). V gave up 5 bases and J gave up 0 bases; unmatched junction bases: 2. This CDR3 contains 14 residues. The CDR3, as DNA: TGTGCCAGTAGTGCGACTAGCGGCTCCTACGAGCAGTACTTC. Translating gives CASSATSGSYEQYF.

V is TRBV28 and J is TRBJ1-5, with D unresolved. The V gene lost 3 bases and the J gene lost 7 bases, with 7 bases spanning the gap. Germline loops: CDR1 MDHEN, CDR2 SYDVKM. The length of the CDR3 is 12 residues. CDR3 sequence reads: CASSFPGQPQHF. In DNA, the CDR3 is TGTGCCAGCAGTTTCCCTGGGCAGCCCCAGCATTTT.

This rearrangement joins TRBV19 to TRBJ2-2, with 9 bases lining up with TRBD2. Germline V gene sequence: CDR1 LNHDA, CDR2 SQIVND (reference sequence). The CDR3 spans 14 residues. Trimming removed 3 bases from V and 6 bases from J; junction bases left unmatched: 2. Here the CDR3 DNA reads TGTGCCAGTAGTATCACTAGCGGGCCCGGGGAGCTGTTTTTT. It encodes CASSITSGPGELFF.

The V call is TRBV11-3, the J call TRBJ1-1; D unclear. The CDR3 runs to 13 residues. Trimming stripped 5 bases from V and 2 bases from J, with 9 bases between. CDR1 is SGHNT and CDR2 is YENEEA in the germline V gene. The CDR3 bases are TGTGCCAGCAGCCACAACGCCAACACTGAAGCTTTCTTT. Translated: CASSHNANTEAFF.

The genes are TRBV10-1 and TRBJ2-7, with 8 bases aligning to TRBD2. V dropped 5 bases and J dropped 0; count of bases not matched to a gene: 6. Germline assignment: CDR1 WNHNN and CDR2 SYGVQD (reference sequence). There are 15 residues in the CDR3. In DNA, the CDR3 is TGCGCCAGCAGTAGCGGGGGAGTGACCTCCTACGAGCAGTACTTC. Translation: CASSSGGVTSYEQYF.

This chain uses TRBV6-5 with TRBJ2-1, with TRBD1 matching 9 bases. With V trimmed by 8 bases and J by 8 bases, 13 bases remained unmatched. CDR1 is MNHEY and CDR2 is SVGAGI in the germline V gene. This CDR3 contains 15 residues. For the CDR3, the DNA is TGTGCCAGCCGGCTCGGGACAGGGCTGTACGATGAGCAGTTCTTC. Translating it yields CASRLGTGLYDEQFF.

The V call is TRBV9, the J call TRBJ2-1; D might be TRBD2 (5 bases). Germline loops: CDR1 SGDLS, CDR2 YYNGEE. V was trimmed by 0 bases and J by 2 bases, leaving 12 bases between them. The CDR3 runs to 16 residues. Written as DNA, the CDR3 is TGTGCCAGCAGCGTAGCAAGGACTTTACCCTACAATGAGCAGTTCTTC. Translating gives CASSVARTLPYNEQFF.

The CDR3 nucleotides read TGCGCCAGCGCCGGGACGCCCGGCATCGTAAGTCAGCCCCAGCATTTT. Its protein is CASAGTPGIVSQPQHF. J is TRBJ1-5 and V is TRBV5-1; D is possibly TRBD1 (5 bases). V lost 7 bases and J 6 bases, leaving 23 bases between the germline ends. The germline V gene encodes CDR1 SGHRS and CDR2 YFSETQ. The CDR3 contains 16 residues.

This CDR3 is CATKQGAATEAFF. The CDR3 DNA sequence: TGTGCCACCAAACAGGGGGCGGCCACTGAAGCTTTCTTT. The chain is built from TRBV19 and TRBJ1-1; 9 bases match TRBD1. Germline V lookup: CDR1 LNHDA, CDR2 SQIVND (reference sequence). V trimming: 10 bases; J trimming: 4 bases; junction bases outside the gene matches: 7. The length of the CDR3 is 13 residues.

This sequence joins TRBV4-1 and TRBJ2-7, with 8 bases matching TRBD1. The length of the CDR3 is 15 residues. CDR1 is MGHRA, CDR2 YSYEKL, per germline. Trimming at V came to 2 bases and at J to 3 bases, leaving 6 bases not matched to a gene. CDR3 nucleotides: TGCGCCAGCAGCCAAACTCAGGGGGCCTTCTACGAGCAGTACTTC. Translation: CASSQTQGAFYEQYF.

The chain couples TRBV30 to TRBJ2-7; the D gene is possibly TRBD2 (6 bases). Germline CDR1 reads GTSNPN; CDR2 reads SVGIG (reference sequence). The V and J ends lost 3 bases and 0 bases respectively, with 15 bases between them. This CDR3 is built from 15 residues. The DNA of the CDR3 is TGTGCCTGGAGGGCGGGACCGCTTAACTCCTACGAGCAGTACTTC. Translating gives CAWRAGPLNSYEQYF.

The chain is built from TRBV27 and TRBJ2-1; D not resolved. The CDR3 length is 12 residues. Germline loops: CDR1 MNHEY, CDR2 SMNVEV (reference sequence). V was clipped by 11 bases and J by 6 bases, with 14 bases between them. CDR3 region: CAVQGPFNEQFF. CDR3 sequence (DNA): TGTGCCGTTCAAGGGCCATTCAATGAGCAGTTCTTC.

This chain uses TRBV5-5 with TRBJ1-2; the D gene is possibly TRBD1 (5 bases). This CDR3 has 14 amino acids. Germline loops: CDR1 SGHKS, CDR2 YYEKEE (reference sequence). Trimming stripped 0 bases from V and 1 base from J, with 7 bases between. The DNA of the CDR3 is TGTGCCAGCAGCTTGGGGGACTTTAACTATGGCTACACCTTC. Translation: CASSLGDFNYGYTF.

The gene calls are TRBV19 and TRBJ1-1; TRBD1 agrees at 9 bases. V dropped 8 bases and J dropped 3; count of bases not matched to a gene: 7. From germline, CDR1 is LNHDA and CDR2 SQIVND (reference sequence). The CDR3 runs to 14 residues. CDR3 protein: CASGTGKAYTEAFF. DNA for the CDR3: TGTGCCAGTGGGACAGGGAAGGCATACACTGAAGCTTTCTTT.

The chain employs TRBV5-5 and TRBJ2-7, with TRBD1 identical over 8 bases. Germline lookup yields CDR1 SGHKS and CDR2 YYEKEE (reference sequence). The J segment lost 2 bases and the V segment lost 4 bases, leaving 5 bases of the junction unmatched. The CDR3 loop spans 14 amino acids. The CDR3 here is CASSGQGVTYEQYF. CDR3 DNA: TGTGCCAGCAGCGGACAGGGAGTAACCTACGAGCAGTACTTC. The variable domain in full, completed from reference TRBV5-5 and TRBJ2-7, reads DAGVTQSPTHLIKTRGQQVTLRCSPISGHKSVSWYQQVLGQGPQFIFQYYEKEERGRGNFPDRFSARQFPNYSSELNVNALLLGDSALYLCASSGQGVTYEQYFGPGTRLTVT.

The genes are TRBV2 and TRBJ2-3, with TRBD2 matching 7 bases. The CDR3 totals 17 residues. The ends lost 4 bases at V and 6 bases at J; junction bases unmatched: 16. Germline assignment: CDR1 SNHLY and CDR2 FYNNEI. Written as DNA, the CDR3 is TGTGCCAGCAGTGTGACCCCTAGCGGCCGGCTGCTGGATACGCAGTATTTT. As protein: CASSVTPSGRLLDTQYF.

The chain couples TRBV7-3 to TRBJ2-3; D is uncertain. The CDR3 is 13 residues long. Trimming cost V 4 bases and J 1 base, with 6 bases left between them. The germline gives CDR1 SGHTA, CDR2 FQGTGA. For the CDR3, the DNA is TGTGCCAGCAGCTCGACCCGCACAGATACGCAGTATTTT. Translation: CASSSTRTDTQYF.

As to this clone: In the same sample, other DNA sequences code for this CDR3. The chain joins TRBV5-1 to TRBJ2-7; TRBD1 aligns across 7 bases. The CDR3 has 14 amino acids. Losses at the gene ends were 2 bases for V and 3 bases for J; bases not matched to a gene: 5. Germline V lookup: CDR1 SGHRS, CDR2 YFSETQ. In DNA, the CDR3 is TGCGCCAGCAGCTTAAGACAGGGAAACTACGAGCAGTACTTC. Its protein product is CASSLRQGNYEQYF.

The table lists this clone with a count of one. This chain joins TRBV27 and TRBJ2-7, with 15 bases that match TRBD2. Germline V gene sequence: CDR1 MNHEY, CDR2 SMNVEV (reference sequence). The CDR3 runs 17 residues. After removal of 6 bases from V and 3 bases from J, the junction contained 9 bases not matched to a gene. The CDR3 loop is CASSKLGTSGRNYEQYF. The DNA for the CDR3 is TGTGCCAGCAGCAAACTCGGGACTAGCGGGAGGAACTACGAGCAGTACTTC.

This clone appeared a single time. The rearrangement uses TRBV27 and TRBJ2-6; D not resolved. The germline CDR1 and CDR2 sequences are MNHEY and SMNVEV (reference sequence). The CDR3 consists of 15 residues. Deletions cut 3 bases from V and 0 bases from J, with 6 bases between. The CDR3 DNA is TGTGCCAGCAGTTTTTTACGCTCTGGGGCCAACGTCCTGACTTTC. Its protein is CASSFLRSGANVLTF.

This clone was counted a few times. The chain couples TRBV13 to TRBJ2-3, with TRBD2 as a possible D gene (5 bases). CDR3 length equals 15 residues. Trimming shortened V by 4 bases and J by 1 base, and 12 bases separated the two germline ends. The germline V gene has CDR1 PRHDT and CDR2 FYEKMQ (reference sequence). CDR3: CASSSSGERTDTQYF. The DNA for the CDR3 is TGTGCCAGCAGCTCAAGCGGCGAACGCACAGATACGCAGTATTTT.

The chain carries TRBV29-1 and TRBJ2-7; 9 bases map to TRBD1. The CDR3 has 15 residues. V shed 6 bases, J shed 3 bases, and the junction held 12 bases outside the gene matches. Per germline, CDR1 SQVTM and CDR2 ANQGSEA. Written as DNA, the CDR3 is TGCAGCGTACCGGGACAGGGTAGGAGAGGCTACGAGCAGTACTTC. This codes for CSVPGQGRRGYEQYF.

The V gene is TRBV27, the J gene TRBJ2-1; D is perhaps TRBD2 (6 bases). The CDR3 has 18 amino acids. Trimming removed 3 bases at V and 4 bases at J, with 22 bases between. Germline V gene data show CDR1 as MNHEY and CDR2 as SMNVEV (reference sequence). The CDR3 region is CASSLEGPSFFLYNEQFF. For the CDR3, the DNA is TGTGCCAGCAGTTTGGAGGGGCCTAGCTTCTTTCTTTACAATGAGCAGTTCTTC.

The V and J genes are TRBV28 and TRBJ2-7; D possibly uses TRBD1 or TRBD2 (6 bases each). CDR3 length equals 15 residues. The V end was cut by 3 bases, the J end by 0 bases, with 12 bases between. Looked up from germline, CDR1 is MDHEN and CDR2 is SYDVKM. CDR3 nucleotides: TGTGCCAGCAGTTTCCGGGGGCCAAACTCCTACGAGCAGTACTTC. This gives the protein CASSFRGPNSYEQYF.

In its sample, this clone was seen once. V and J are TRBV4-2 and TRBJ2-7; the match to TRBD1 covers 8 bases. The V gene end was trimmed by 0 bases and the J gene end by 2 bases; junction bases not matched to a gene: 6. The CDR3 has 16 amino acids. Germline V gene lookup returns CDR1 LGHNA and CDR2 YNFKEQ. In DNA form, the CDR3 reads TGTGCCAGCAGCCAAGATATCGAGACAGGGGCCTACGAGCAGTACTTC. Translation: CASSQDIETGAYEQYF.

The rearrangement links TRBV27 to TRBJ2-1, with 11 bases identical to TRBD1. CDR3 length equals 15 residues. CDR1 MNHEY and CDR2 SMNVEV come from the germline V gene (reference sequence). The J segment lost 11 bases and the V segment lost 7 bases, leaving 13 bases of the junction unmatched. The CDR3 protein is CASKRTGGGYTQQFF. The CDR3 nucleotides read TGTGCCAGCAAGAGGACAGGGGGCGGTTACACTCAGCAGTTCTTC.

The chain links TRBV10-2 to TRBJ2-1, with D uncertain. V gave up 3 bases and J gave up 9 bases, with 12 bases separating them. Per germline, CDR1 WSHSY and CDR2 SAAADI. CDR3 length: 13 amino acids. DNA of the CDR3: TGCGCCAGCAGTGATAGCAAGGCGCTTGAGCAGTTCTTC. Translation gives CASSDSKALEQFF.

The chain employs TRBV9 and TRBJ2-7; 11 nucleotides align to TRBD1. The CDR3 covers 16 residues. V trimming: 0 bases; J trimming: 6 bases; junction bases outside the gene matches: 8. Germline-derived CDR1 and CDR2 are SGDLS and YYNGEE. The CDR3 loop reads CASSVEGQGAGVEQYF. Here the CDR3 DNA reads TGTGCCAGCAGCGTAGAAGGACAGGGGGCAGGAGTCGAGCAGTACTTC.